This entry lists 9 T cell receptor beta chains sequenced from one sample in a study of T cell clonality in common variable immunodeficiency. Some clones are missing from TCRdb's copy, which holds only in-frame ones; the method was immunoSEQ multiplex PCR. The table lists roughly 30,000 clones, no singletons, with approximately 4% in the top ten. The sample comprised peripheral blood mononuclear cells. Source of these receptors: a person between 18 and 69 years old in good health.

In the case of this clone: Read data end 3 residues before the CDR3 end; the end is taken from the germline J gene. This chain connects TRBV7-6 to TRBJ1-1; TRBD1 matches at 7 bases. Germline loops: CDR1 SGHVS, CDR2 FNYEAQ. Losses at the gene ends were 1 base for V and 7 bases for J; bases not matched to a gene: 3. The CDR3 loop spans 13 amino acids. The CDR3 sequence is CASSLGWDSEAFF. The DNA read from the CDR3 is TGTGCCAGCAGCTTAGGATGGGACAGTGAA.

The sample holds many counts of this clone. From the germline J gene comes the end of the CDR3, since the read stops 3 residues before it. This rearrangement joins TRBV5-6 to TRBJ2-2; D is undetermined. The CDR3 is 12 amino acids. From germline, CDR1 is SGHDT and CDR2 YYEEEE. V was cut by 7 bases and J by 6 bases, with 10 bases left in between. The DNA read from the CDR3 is TGTGCCAGCGGAAGGGTGGCCGGGGAG. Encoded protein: CASGRVAGE. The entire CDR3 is CASGRVAGELFF.

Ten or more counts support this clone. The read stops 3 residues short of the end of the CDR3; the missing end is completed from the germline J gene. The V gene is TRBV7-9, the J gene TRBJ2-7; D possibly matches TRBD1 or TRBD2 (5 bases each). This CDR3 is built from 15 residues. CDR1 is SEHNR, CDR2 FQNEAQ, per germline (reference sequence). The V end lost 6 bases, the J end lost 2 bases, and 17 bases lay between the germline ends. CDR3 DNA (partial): TGTGCCAGCAGGGCGAGGGGTTCACGGGCCTACGAG. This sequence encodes CASRARGSRAYE. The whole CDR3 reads CASRARGSRAYEQYF.

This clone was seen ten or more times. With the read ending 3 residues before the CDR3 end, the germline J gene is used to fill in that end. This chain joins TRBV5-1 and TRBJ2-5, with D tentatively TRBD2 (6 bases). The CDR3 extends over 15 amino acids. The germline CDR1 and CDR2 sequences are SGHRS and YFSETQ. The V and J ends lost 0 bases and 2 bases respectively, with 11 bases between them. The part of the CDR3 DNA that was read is TGCGCCAGCAGCTTGGCGGGCGGACTACAAGAGACC. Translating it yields CASSLAGGLQET. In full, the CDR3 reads CASSLAGGLQETQYF. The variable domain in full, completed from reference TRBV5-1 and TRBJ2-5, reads KAGVTQTPRYLIKTRGQQVTLSCSPISGHRSVSWYQQTPGQGLQFLFEYFSETQRNKGNFPGRFSGRQFSNSRSEMNVSTLELGDSALYLCASSLAGGLQETQYFGPGTRLLVL.

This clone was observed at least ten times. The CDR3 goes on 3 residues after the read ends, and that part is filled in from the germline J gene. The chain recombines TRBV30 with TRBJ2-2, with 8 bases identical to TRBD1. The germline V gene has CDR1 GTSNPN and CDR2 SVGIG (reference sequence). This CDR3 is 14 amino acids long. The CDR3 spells CACHQGATNEKLFF. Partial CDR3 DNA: TGTGCCTGTCACCAGGGGGCAACTAATGAAAAG.

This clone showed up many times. The CDR3 DNA, read in part, is TGCGCCAGCAGCCTTCAGTGGGGGCAGGATGAG. It codes for CASSLQWGQDE. The whole CDR3 is CASSLQWGQDEQFF. The chain carries TRBV5-1 and TRBJ2-1, with D possibly being TRBD1 (6 bases). The CDR3 end lies 3 residues beyond the end of the read and is filled in from the germline J gene. Trimming shortened V by 4 bases and J by 8 bases, and 16 bases separated the two germline ends. In germline, CDR1 is SGHRS, CDR2 YFSETQ. The CDR3 totals 14 residues.

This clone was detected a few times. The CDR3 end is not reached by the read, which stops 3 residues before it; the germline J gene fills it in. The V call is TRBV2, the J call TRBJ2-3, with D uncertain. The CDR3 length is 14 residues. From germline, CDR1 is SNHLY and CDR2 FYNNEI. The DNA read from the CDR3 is TGTGCCAGCAGTGAAGGTAACAGACAAGAGACG. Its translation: CASSEGNRQET. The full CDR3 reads CASSEGNRQETQYF.

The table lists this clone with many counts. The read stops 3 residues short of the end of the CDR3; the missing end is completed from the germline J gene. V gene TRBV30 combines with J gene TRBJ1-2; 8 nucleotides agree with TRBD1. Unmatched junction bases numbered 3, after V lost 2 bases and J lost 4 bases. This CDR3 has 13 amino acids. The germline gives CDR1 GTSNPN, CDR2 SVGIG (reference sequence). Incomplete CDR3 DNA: TGTGCCTGGAGTTCAGGGGGCCGCTATGGC. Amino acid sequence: CAWSSGGRYG. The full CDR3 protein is CAWSSGGRYGYTF.

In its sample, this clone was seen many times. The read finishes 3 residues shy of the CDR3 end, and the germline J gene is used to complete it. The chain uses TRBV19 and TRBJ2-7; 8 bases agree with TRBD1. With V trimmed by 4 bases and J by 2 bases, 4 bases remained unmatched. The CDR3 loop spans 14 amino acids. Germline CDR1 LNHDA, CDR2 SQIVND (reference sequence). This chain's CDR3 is CASSTGQGAYEQYF. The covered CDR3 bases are TGTGCCAGTAGTACCGGACAGGGTGCCTACGAG. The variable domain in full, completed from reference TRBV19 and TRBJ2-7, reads DGGITQSPKYLFRKEGQNVTLSCEQNLNHDAMYWYRQDPGQGLRLIYYSQIVNDFQKGDIAEGYSVSREKKESFPLTVTSAQKNPTAFYLCASSTGQGAYEQYFGPGTRLTVT.